The 23 T cell receptor beta chains below all came from one sample that was sequenced in a study of human T cells and chemical hapten exposure (dated by TCRdb to about 2021). Receptors were amplified or captured by RACE. Sequencing relied on a NextSeq 500. TCRdb reprocessing: public reads trimmed at Q25 with fastp, clones called with MiXCR, in-frame beta chains kept. Rows with one shared CDR3 protein collapse into an entry with the most common genes and DNA. This sample has 95,000 or so distinct CDR3 sequences in its table, and roughly 11% of those were observed once. The ten largest clones capture about 3% of the sample. Interpreted using the paper, the time point label stands for: patch test 2, 6 weeks after DPC sensitization. The treatment or condition label on this specimen signifies: therapeutic diphenylcyclopropenone sensitization with weekly scalp DPC. The sequencing used whole blood, collected in connection with sensitization to the hapten diphenylcyclopropenone (DPC). The receptors come from a woman aged 40 to 50 with alopecia areata. Some clones in this sample may be carry-over from other donors' samples.

The DNA for the CDR3 is TGCAGTGCTAGAGATCGGCAGGTCGGGGCGCTGGTGAACACTGAAGCTTTCTTT. As protein: CSARDRQVGALVNTEAFF. V and J are TRBV20-1 and TRBJ1-1; D might be TRBD1 (5 bases). The length of the CDR3 is 18 residues. V was cut by 0 bases and J by 0 bases, with 20 bases left in between. The germline V gene has CDR1 DFQATT and CDR2 SNEGSKA (reference sequence).

This clonotype has a handful of counts. The rearrangement uses TRBV18 and TRBJ1-2; D possibly corresponds to TRBD1 (6 bases). The CDR3 has 14 residues. The germline CDR1 and CDR2 sequences are KGHSH and LQKENI. V was pared by 8 bases and J by 2 bases, with 15 bases between. The CDR3 DNA reads as TGTGCCAGCCTCCCCACACAGGGAAACTATGGCTACACCTTC. Translated, it gives CASLPTQGNYGYTF.

The V gene is TRBV5-1, the J gene TRBJ2-6; tentative D call: TRBD1 (6 bases). V shed 3 bases and J shed 0 bases, with 16 bases lying between them. The CDR3 contains 18 residues. The V gene's germline CDR1 is SGHRS and CDR2 YFSETQ. In DNA form, the CDR3 reads TGCGCCAGCAGCTCAGGGGTAATACCAGGCTCTGGGGCCAACGTCCTGACTTTC. Protein: CASSSGVIPGSGANVLTF.

This chain connects TRBV6-2 or TRBV6-3 to TRBJ2-3; 8 nucleotides match TRBD1. V gave up 2 bases and J gave up 4 bases; unmatched junction bases: 11. Germline V gene sequence: CDR1 MNHEY, CDR2 SVGEGT. The CDR3 runs 17 residues. The CDR3: CASSYPGPGGLPDTQYF. The DNA of the CDR3 is TGTGCCAGCAGTTACCCGGGCCCAGGGGGCTTGCCAGATACGCAGTATTTT.

The chain carries TRBV6-2 or TRBV6-3 and TRBJ2-5; 9 bases fit TRBD1. The CDR3 is 16 amino acids. From germline, CDR1 is MNHEY and CDR2 SVGEGT. V was clipped by 4 bases and J by 0 bases; unmatched bases: 6. CDR3 sequence: CASSSAGTGYQETQYF. CDR3 nucleotide sequence: TGTGCCAGCAGTTCAGCCGGGACAGGGTACCAAGAGACCCAGTACTTC.

V usage is TRBV4-2 and J usage is TRBJ2-5; 7 nucleotides agree with TRBD1. CDR3 length equals 16 residues. CDR1 and CDR2 from the germline V gene are LGHNA and YNFKEQ. V lost 4 bases, J lost 3 bases, and 11 bases stayed unmatched. As DNA, the CDR3 is TGTGCCAGCAGCCGCTCCCCACAGGGGACGAAAGAGACCCAGTACTTC. Its protein product is CASSRSPQGTKETQYF.

Only a few counts were recorded for this clonotype. V and J are TRBV12-3 or TRBV12-4 and TRBJ1-5; D unclear. This CDR3 is built from 13 residues. Trimming cost V 3 bases and J 5 bases, with 8 bases left between them. The CDR3 sequence: CASSFTAYQPQHF. For the CDR3, the DNA is TGTGCCAGCAGTTTTACAGCCTATCAGCCCCAGCATTTT.

This clonotype was detected ten times or more. V and J are TRBV6-2 or TRBV6-3 and TRBJ2-1, with 14 bases aligning to TRBD2. Trimming cost V 6 bases and J 12 bases; bases outside gene matches: 7. The CDR3 length is 14 residues. CDR1 and CDR2 from the germline V gene are MNHEY and SVGEGT. CDR3 nucleotides: TGTGCCAGCAGGGGGACTAGCGGGAGTTTGGGGCAGTTCTTC. This sequence encodes CASRGTSGSLGQFF.

The chain couples TRBV7-2 to TRBJ1-2; unclear D gene. CDR1 is SGHTA and CDR2 is FQGNSA in the germline V gene. The V and J ends lost 1 base and 6 bases respectively, with 18 bases between them. The CDR3 sequence is 16 residues long. The CDR3 nucleotides are TGTGCCAGCAGCTTAGACCACGACTTTAAATTAGATGGCTACACCTTC. Protein product: CASSLDHDFKLDGYTF.

The table lists this clonotype with many counts. The chain joins TRBV7-2 to TRBJ2-4, with D maybe TRBD1 (6 bases). CDR3 size: 13 residues. V lost 3 bases, J lost 4 bases, and 7 bases lay in between. Germline V gives CDR1 SGHTA, CDR2 FQGNSA. This CDR3 is CASSFTGKNIQYF. The CDR3 coding sequence is TGTGCCAGCAGCTTCACAGGGAAAAACATTCAGTACTTC.

This clonotype occurred a few times. The CDR3 here is CASSLAGGAEQFF. In DNA form, the CDR3 reads TGTGCCAGCAGCTTAGCTGGGGGGGCAGAGCAGTTCTTC. V is TRBV7-6 and J is TRBJ2-1; D might be TRBD2 (7 bases). The germline V gene encodes CDR1 SGHVS and CDR2 FNYEAQ. The length of the CDR3 is 13 residues. The germline V and J ends were trimmed by 0 bases and 10 bases, with 10 bases remaining between them.

The table lists this clonotype with a few counts. The V and J genes are TRBV27 and TRBJ1-6, with a possible D match to TRBD1 (5 bases). The CDR3 contains 16 residues. CDR1 is MNHEY, CDR2 SMNVEV, per germline (reference sequence). V lost 6 bases, J lost 10 bases, and 22 bases lay in between. CDR3 coding DNA: TGTGCCAGCAGCCTGTTCGGGACCCAAGCATGGTCACCCCTCCACTTT. This translates into CASSLFGTQAWSPLHF.

This clonotype has only a few counts. The chain carries TRBV20-1 and TRBJ2-1, with 8 positions matching TRBD2. Germline CDR1 is DFQATT and CDR2 is SNEGSKA (reference sequence). V was clipped by 3 bases and J by 9 bases; unmatched bases: 13. The CDR3 has 15 amino acids. Written as DNA, the CDR3 is TGCAGTGCTAGCGCGGCTAGCGGGTCTGCGGGTGAGCAGTTCTTC. It is translated as CSASAASGSAGEQFF.

This clonotype was seen a handful of times. V is TRBV5-4 and J is TRBJ2-3; D remains unclear. V was clipped by 0 bases and J by 4 bases, with 3 bases between them. CDR1 is SGHNT and CDR2 is YYREEE in the germline V gene (reference sequence). The CDR3 loop spans 12 amino acids. The CDR3 DNA follows: TGTGCCAGCAGCTTGGCGGCAGATACGCAGTATTTT. This codes for CASSLAADTQYF. Full variable domain (outside the CDR3, taken from reference TRBV5-4 and TRBJ2-3): ETGVTQSPTHLIKTRGQQVTLRCSSQSGHNTVSWYQQALGQGPQFIFQYYREEENGRGNFPPRFSGLQFPNYSSELNVNALELDDSALYLCASSLAADTQYFGPGTRLTVL.

This clonotype was seen a handful of times. The rearrangement uses TRBV25-1 and TRBJ2-5; the D is unclear. This CDR3 spans 13 amino acids. Germline V gene sequence: CDR1 MGHDK, CDR2 SYGVNS. Trimming shortened V by 4 bases and J by 7 bases, and 13 bases separated the two germline ends. This chain's CDR3 is CASSAATVATQYF. In DNA, the CDR3 is TGTGCCAGCAGTGCGGCTACGGTCGCGACCCAGTACTTC.

This chain connects TRBV10-2 to TRBJ2-1, with no clear D. Germline-derived CDR1 and CDR2 are WSHSY and SAAADI. The CDR3 contains 15 residues. Trimming pared 7 bases from V and 2 bases from J, leaving 15 bases between. The CDR3: CASMYGFGAYNEQFF. The CDR3 DNA is TGCGCCAGCATGTACGGCTTTGGGGCCTACAATGAGCAGTTCTTC.

This clonotype was found many times. V gene TRBV5-4 combines with J gene TRBJ2-1, with 7 bases fitting TRBD2. CDR1 SGHNT and CDR2 YYREEE come from the germline V gene (reference sequence). Losses at the gene ends were 4 bases for V and 7 bases for J; bases not matched to a gene: 20. The CDR3 totals 18 residues. The CDR3 loop is CASSAPPGLGMASNEQFF. The CDR3 DNA is TGTGCCAGCAGCGCCCCCCCTGGACTAGGGATGGCATCAAATGAGCAGTTCTTC. The variable domain in full, with the rest retrieved from reference TRBV5-4 and TRBJ2-1, is ETGVTQSPTHLIKTRGQQVTLRCSSQSGHNTVSWYQQALGQGPQFIFQYYREEENGRGNFPPRFSGLQFPNYSSELNVNALELDDSALYLCASSAPPGLGMASNEQFFGPGTRLTVL.

There are many counts of this clonotype. The rearrangement uses TRBV14 and TRBJ2-2; perhaps D is TRBD1 or TRBD2 (5 bases each). Germline V gene lookup returns CDR1 SGHDN and CDR2 FVKESK. The CDR3 extends over 14 amino acids. Trimming shortened V by 4 bases and J by 7 bases, and 13 bases separated the two germline ends. The CDR3 DNA reads TGTGCCAGCAGCCGTGGGACCAAAGTCGGGGAGCTGTTTTTT. It is translated as CASSRGTKVGELFF.

The genes are TRBV7-2 and TRBJ1-1; the D gene is possibly TRBD1 (5 bases). The germline V and J ends were trimmed by 5 bases and 6 bases, with 16 bases remaining between them. The CDR3 is 14 residues long. The V gene's germline CDR1 is SGHTA and CDR2 FQGNSA. CDR3 in DNA: TGTGCCAGCAGCCCCCTACCAGGGTCATCTGAAGCTTTCTTT. Translation: CASSPLPGSSEAFF.

This clonotype appeared a few times. The rearrangement uses TRBV15 and TRBJ2-5; 9 nucleotides line up with TRBD1. This CDR3 comprises 14 residues. The J segment lost 3 bases and the V segment lost 3 bases, leaving 2 bases of the junction unmatched. Germline-derived CDR1 and CDR2 are LNHNV and YYDKDF (reference sequence). The CDR3 spells CATSRTGGEETQYF. The CDR3 bases are TGTGCCACCAGCAGGACAGGGGGGGAAGAGACCCAGTACTTC. The entire variable domain, with the rest obtained from reference TRBV15 and TRBJ2-5, is as follows: DAMVIQNPRYQVTQFGKPVTLSCSQTLNHNVMYWYQQKSSQAPKLLFHYYDKDFNNEADTPDNFQSRRPNTSFCFLDIRSPGLGDTAMYLCATSRTGGEETQYFGPGTRLLVL.

This clonotype was observed a handful of times. This chain links TRBV30 with TRBJ1-2; no clear D. Germline CDR1 GTSNPN, CDR2 SVGIG (reference sequence). Trimming left V 2 bases short and J 7 bases short, with 8 bases between. The CDR3 sequence is 11 residues long. The CDR3, as DNA: TGTGCCTGGAGTTTCTCGACTGGCTACACCTTC. Its protein is CAWSFSTGYTF.

This clonotype was observed a single time. The chain employs TRBV2 and TRBJ1-1; the D gene is possibly TRBD1 (5 bases). Looked up from germline, CDR1 is SNHLY and CDR2 is FYNNEI. The CDR3 is made up of 13 amino acids. V lost 5 bases and J 7 bases, leaving 14 bases between the germline ends. CDR3 region: CASSRDPVGEAFF. The DNA of the CDR3 is TGTGCCAGCAGTCGGGACCCCGTAGGTGAAGCTTTCTTT. Together with reference TRBV2 and TRBJ1-1, the CDR3 gives the full variable domain: EPEVTQTPSHQVTQMGQEVILRCVPISNHLYFYWYRQILGQKVEFLVSFYNNEISEKSEIFDDQFSVERPDGSNFTLKIRSTKLEDSAMYFCASSRDPVGEAFFGQGTRLTVV.

This clonotype was counted ten times or more. CDR3 protein: CASSLHGGEQFF. In nucleotides, the CDR3 is TGTGCCAGCAGCTTACACGGCGGGGAGCAGTTCTTC. The rearrangement links TRBV11-3 to TRBJ2-1; tentatively, D is TRBD2 (5 bases). This CDR3 spans 12 amino acids. Trimming removed 2 bases from V and 10 bases from J, with 9 bases in between. Looked up from germline, CDR1 is SGHNT and CDR2 is YENEEA. Full variable domain (rest looked up from reference TRBV11-3 and TRBJ2-1): EAGVVQSPRYKIIEKKQPVAFWCNPISGHNTLYWYLQNLGQGPELLIRYENEEAVDDSQLPKDRFSAERLKGVDSTLKIQPAELGDSAVYLCASSLHGGEQFFGPGTRLTVL.